One TCR beta chain is described in this entry. Healthy and HIV-negative, the adult donors had no recent acute infections or vaccinations. The entry originates in a study of shared clonotypes between healthy human individuals. For the study at large: Two women and three men aged 18 to 49 made up the donors.

Germline V gives CDR1 MGHDK, CDR2 SYGVNS. The length of the CDR3 is 15 residues. V lost 2 bases and J 2 bases, leaving 13 bases between the germline ends. Clones were sequenced by immunoSEQ multiplex PCR, and TCRdb holds only the in-frame ones, with some missing. Of approximately 1.4 million clones listed, 95% to 99% were seen once; the top ten hold about 0.45%. The sequence came from a young man in good health. Material for sequencing was naive CD4+ T cells sorted from blood. Documented subset: CD45RA+ positively selected. The chain joins TRBV25-1 to TRBJ2-7, with D unclear. As DNA, the CDR3 is TGTGCCAGCAGTGAACCGCGGACCGGAGCCTACGAGCAGTACTTC. It codes for CASSEPRTGAYEQYF.